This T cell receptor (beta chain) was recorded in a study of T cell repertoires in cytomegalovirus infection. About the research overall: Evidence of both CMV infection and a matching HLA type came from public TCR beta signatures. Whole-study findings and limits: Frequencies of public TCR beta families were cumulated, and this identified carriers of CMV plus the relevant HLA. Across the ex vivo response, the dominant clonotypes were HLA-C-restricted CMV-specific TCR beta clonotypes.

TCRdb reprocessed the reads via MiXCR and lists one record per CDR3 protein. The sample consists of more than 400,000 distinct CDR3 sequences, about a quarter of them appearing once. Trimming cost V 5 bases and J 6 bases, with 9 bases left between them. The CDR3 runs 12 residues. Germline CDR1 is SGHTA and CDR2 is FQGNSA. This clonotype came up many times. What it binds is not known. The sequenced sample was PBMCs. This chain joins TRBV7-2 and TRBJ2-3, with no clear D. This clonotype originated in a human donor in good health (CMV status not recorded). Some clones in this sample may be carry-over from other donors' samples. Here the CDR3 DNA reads TGTGCCAGCAGCGTTGACCAGGATACGCAGTATTTT. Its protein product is CASSVDQDTQYF.